The entry below describes one TCR beta chain. Its antigen remains unidentified. Base qualities are not at hand, and no much larger clone is one base apart. Other nucleotide sequences in the sample specify the same CDR3. The sample comes from a study of control samples from healthy donors and cancer patients (dated by TCRdb to 2020 to 2021). The library was generated by the immunoSEQ multiplex PCR assay. TCRdb retrieved this table from immuneACCESS and kept in-frame rearrangements only. Not all clones are present; in checked studies, unresolved V genes account for under half, and no reason is known for the remainder. The sample yields around 170,000 clones; almost 90% were counted once. The ten largest clones capture over 1.1% of the sample. Between the V and J ends, shortened by 2 bases and 1 base respectively, the junction contains 7 bases. The CDR3 goes from the cysteine to the phenylalanine over 14 residues. The retained sequence is limited to the CDR3, 42 bases, with the frame set at the first base. CDR1 and CDR2, per the germline V gene, are SGHTA and FQGTGA.

This clonotype was obtained from a woman in her forties or fifties in good health. Sequencing input: blood. The chain links TRBV7-3 with TRBJ2-3; the D gene could be either TRBD1 or TRBD2, each agreeing at 5 bases. The CDR3 region reads CASSLLGGTDTQYF. The DNA sequence is given as TGTGCCAGCAGCTTACTGGGGGGCACAGATACGCAGTATTTT.